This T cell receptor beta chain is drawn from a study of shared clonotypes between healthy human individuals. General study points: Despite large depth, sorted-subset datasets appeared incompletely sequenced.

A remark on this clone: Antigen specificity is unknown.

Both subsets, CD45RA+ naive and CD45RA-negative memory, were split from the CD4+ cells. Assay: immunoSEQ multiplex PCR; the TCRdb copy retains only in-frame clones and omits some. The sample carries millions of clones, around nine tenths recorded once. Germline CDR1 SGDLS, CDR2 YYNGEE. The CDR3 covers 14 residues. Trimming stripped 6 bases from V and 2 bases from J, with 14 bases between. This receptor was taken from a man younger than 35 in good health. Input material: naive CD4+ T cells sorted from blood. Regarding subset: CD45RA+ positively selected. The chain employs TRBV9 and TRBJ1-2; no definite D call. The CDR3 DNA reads TGTGCCAGCACCGGAGAACCGAAAAACTATGGCTACACCTTC. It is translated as CASTGEPKNYGYTF.